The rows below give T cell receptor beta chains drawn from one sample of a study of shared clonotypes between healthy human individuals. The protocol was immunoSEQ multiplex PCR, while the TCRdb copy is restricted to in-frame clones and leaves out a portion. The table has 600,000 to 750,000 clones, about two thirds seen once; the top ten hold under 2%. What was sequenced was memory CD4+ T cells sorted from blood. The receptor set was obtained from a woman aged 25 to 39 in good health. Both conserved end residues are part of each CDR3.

cdr3_aa: CSVEDGGGTTDTQYF
v_call: TRBV29-1
j_call: TRBJ2-3

cdr3_aa: CSVEDGSENTDTQYF
v_call: TRBV29-1
j_call: TRBJ2-3

cdr3_aa: CASSYQGDSGNTIYF
v_call: TRBV7-6
j_call: TRBJ1-3

cdr3_aa: CASSDAAEQETQYF
v_call: TRBV4-1
j_call: TRBJ2-5

cdr3_aa: CASSLGVAEAFF
v_call: TRBV5-1
j_call: TRBJ1-1

cdr3_aa: CAISMGQGAETQYF
v_call: TRBV10-3
j_call: TRBJ2-5

cdr3_aa: CASSPGPLNQPQHF
v_call: TRBV18
j_call: TRBJ1-5

cdr3_aa: CASGTYQGGELFF
v_call: TRBV12-5
j_call: TRBJ2-2

cdr3_aa: CASSLPGQGNYGYTF
v_call: TRBV11-3
j_call: TRBJ1-2

cdr3_aa: CASSAWTGGKETQYF
v_call: TRBV28
j_call: TRBJ2-5

cdr3_aa: CASSLGGGNQPQHF
v_call: TRBV28
j_call: TRBJ1-5

cdr3_aa: CAWSLAGGSEQFF
v_call: TRBV30
j_call: TRBJ2-1

cdr3_aa: CASSPVGVSNEKLFF
v_call: TRBV5-1
j_call: TRBJ1-4

cdr3_aa: CASSPPGQGDGYTF
v_call: TRBV18
j_call: TRBJ1-2

cdr3_aa: CSAKRTSGLYF
v_call: TRBV20-1
j_call: TRBJ2-7

cdr3_aa: CASSPGGIDYGYTF
v_call: TRBV7-9
j_call: TRBJ1-2

cdr3_aa: CASSFAADAYEQYF
v_call: TRBV27
j_call: TRBJ2-7

cdr3_aa: CASRSASGNTIYF
v_call: TRBV2
j_call: TRBJ1-3

cdr3_aa: CASSRYSEGPGTGELFF
v_call: TRBV4-1
j_call: TRBJ2-2

cdr3_aa: CASSQNGLVPSYNEQFF
v_call: TRBV14
j_call: TRBJ2-1

cdr3_aa: CASSPRQGQGSGELFF
v_call: TRBV7-7
j_call: TRBJ2-2

cdr3_aa: CASSYQGTGANVLTF
v_call: TRBV6-6
j_call: TRBJ2-6

cdr3_aa: CASSFGTASNQPQHF
v_call: TRBV28
j_call: TRBJ1-5

cdr3_aa: CASSLTGAGTQYF
v_call: TRBV28
j_call: TRBJ2-3

cdr3_aa: CASSSYRGRDTEAFF
v_call: TRBV7-9
j_call: TRBJ1-1

cdr3_aa: CASSPSGASNQPQHF
v_call: TRBV18
j_call: TRBJ1-5

cdr3_aa: CASSLVLAGGGNEQFF
v_call: TRBV5-1
j_call: TRBJ2-1

cdr3_aa: CASRDSRGLQPQHF
v_call: TRBV2
j_call: TRBJ1-5

cdr3_aa: CASGSPDRRSSYEQYF
v_call: TRBV12-5
j_call: TRBJ2-7

cdr3_aa: CASSQMNEKLFF
v_call: TRBV5-4
j_call: TRBJ1-4

cdr3_aa: CASSHRDPLAEAFF
v_call: TRBV7-9
j_call: TRBJ1-1

cdr3_aa: CASSGVDTQYF
v_call: TRBV6-1
j_call: TRBJ2-3

cdr3_aa: CASRTDNTDTQYF
v_call: TRBV5-1
j_call: TRBJ2-3

cdr3_aa: CASSGTTGANVLTF
v_call: TRBV7-3
j_call: TRBJ2-6

cdr3_aa: CASSYSGGRNSPLHF
v_call: TRBV6-5
j_call: TRBJ1-6

cdr3_aa: CASSSGPLGEKLFF
v_call: TRBV11-2
j_call: TRBJ1-4

cdr3_aa: CASSRAGRYQETQYF
v_call: TRBV5-1
j_call: TRBJ2-5

cdr3_aa: CASKLALGGETQYF
v_call: TRBV5-8
j_call: TRBJ2-5

cdr3_aa: CASSSTGTKGEQFF
v_call: TRBV5-4
j_call: TRBJ2-1

cdr3_aa: CASSPKDGYFSYTF
v_call: TRBV5-4
j_call: TRBJ1-2

cdr3_aa: CASSQDFGELFF
v_call: TRBV14
j_call: TRBJ2-2

cdr3_aa: CASSPPPGGANVLTF
v_call: TRBV18
j_call: TRBJ2-6

cdr3_aa: CASSSPGKPYEQYF
v_call: TRBV27
j_call: TRBJ2-7

cdr3_aa: CASREAGTGDTQYF
v_call: TRBV28
j_call: TRBJ2-3

cdr3_aa: CASSQEEGFQPQHF
v_call: TRBV18
j_call: TRBJ1-5

cdr3_aa: CASSLLRLAGSTGELFF
v_call: TRBV28
j_call: TRBJ2-2

cdr3_aa: CASGDRLNQPQHF
v_call: TRBV2
j_call: TRBJ1-5

cdr3_aa: CASSETTGGETEAFF
v_call: TRBV6-1
j_call: TRBJ1-1

cdr3_aa: CACDPGRLSNQPQHF
v_call: TRBV6-1
j_call: TRBJ1-5

cdr3_aa: CASSFGTLQGAEETQYF
v_call: TRBV5-1
j_call: TRBJ2-5

cdr3_aa: CASSLGPPQLTSTDTQYF
v_call: TRBV5-1
j_call: TRBJ2-3

cdr3_aa: CASSRGQGGTDTQYF
v_call: TRBV18
j_call: TRBJ2-3

cdr3_aa: CASSLVRQGYTF
v_call: TRBV11-2
j_call: TRBJ1-2

cdr3_aa: CASSLTWARNEQFF
v_call: TRBV5-6
j_call: TRBJ2-1

cdr3_aa: CASSAPQGRDYGYTF
v_call: TRBV2
j_call: TRBJ1-2

cdr3_aa: CASMGGLPNNEQFF
v_call: TRBV6-1
j_call: TRBJ2-1

cdr3_aa: CASSDGHNNEQFF
v_call: TRBV2
j_call: TRBJ2-1

cdr3_aa: CASSSSGSLDIQYF
v_call: TRBV28
j_call: TRBJ2-4